One and the same sample provided the 10 T cell receptor beta chains below, sequenced in a study of neoadjuvant nivolumab and ipilimumab in lung cancer. Produced via immunoSEQ multiplex PCR; TCRdb's table is partial and in-frame only. The sample includes around 30,000 clones, approximately 80% of them seen just once. The sequences come from peripheral blood, collected before neoadjuvant nivolumab, alone or with ipilimumab. Every receptor here comes from an adult with non-small cell lung cancer.

V gene TRBV2 combines with J gene TRBJ1-3; no reliable D call. The CDR3 runs 13 residues. Germline CDR1 is SNHLY and CDR2 is FYNNEI. V was shortened by 6 bases and J by 4 bases, with 10 bases between the two germline ends. The CDR3 protein is CASSGEDGNTIYF. CDR3 nucleotides: TGTGCCAGCAGCGGCGAGGACGGAAACACCATATATTTT.

The J gene is TRBJ2-7, the V gene TRBV18; no reliable D call. Germline values: CDR1 KGHSH, CDR2 LQKENI. The CDR3 loop spans 16 amino acids. Trimming shortened V by 3 bases and J by 2 bases, and 17 bases separated the two germline ends. The CDR3 reads CASSPVLADGAYEQYF. The DNA for the CDR3 is TGTGCCAGCTCACCGGTTTTGGCAGACGGAGCCTACGAGCAGTACTTC.

J is TRBJ2-5 and V is TRBV7-7; no reliable D call. V was clipped by 1 base and J by 3 bases, with 6 bases between them. The CDR3 has 13 amino acids. CDR1 SSHAT and CDR2 FNYEAQ come from the germline V gene (reference sequence). CDR3 DNA sequence: TGTGCCAGCAGCTTAGACGCGAAAGAGACCCAGTACTTC. This gives the protein CASSLDAKETQYF.

The V and J genes are TRBV6-6 and TRBJ1-4; D unclear. CDR1 and CDR2 (germline): MNHNY, SVGAGI (reference sequence). This CDR3 spans 16 amino acids. V lost 7 bases and J lost 3, with 18 bases in between. The CDR3 loop is CASKPVTGVANEKLFF. The CDR3 DNA follows: TGTGCCAGCAAGCCGGTAACGGGAGTGGCTAATGAAAAACTGTTTTTT.

The chain couples TRBV5-1 to TRBJ1-5; TRBD1 matches at 12 bases. Per germline, CDR1 SGHRS and CDR2 YFSETQ. The CDR3 covers 18 residues. V lost 0 bases, J lost 6 bases, and 10 bases stayed unmatched. The CDR3 is CASSLEPGQGAVGQPQHF. CDR3 bases: TGCGCCAGCAGCTTGGAGCCGGGACAGGGGGCGGTCGGTCAGCCCCAGCATTTT.

This chain connects TRBV7-9 to TRBJ1-4, with 7 bases lining up with TRBD1. This CDR3 spans 17 amino acids. Losses at the gene ends were 10 bases for V and 5 bases for J; bases not matched to a gene: 19. Germline values: CDR1 SEHNR, CDR2 FQNEAQ (reference sequence). CDR3 coding DNA: TGTGCCATCCTCCAGGACGAGAGGGGGCCCTCGAATGAAAAACTGTTTTTT. Translating gives CAILQDERGPSNEKLFF.

V gene TRBV2 combines with J gene TRBJ2-1; 11 nucleotides agree with TRBD2. In germline, CDR1 is SNHLY, CDR2 FYNNEI. J was trimmed by 8 bases and V by 6 bases; bases with no gene match: 12. The CDR3 runs 16 residues. CDR3 amino acids: CASSRTLAGGGYEQFF. The CDR3 nucleotides are TGTGCCAGCAGCAGAACTCTAGCGGGGGGCGGGTATGAGCAGTTCTTC.

The J gene is TRBJ2-7, the V gene TRBV11-1; possibly TRBD2 for D (5 bases). The CDR3 extends over 14 amino acids. CDR1 SGHAT and CDR2 FQDESV come from the germline V gene (reference sequence). Trimming took off 4 bases at V and 0 bases at J, with 10 bases between the two ends. CDR3 amino acids: CASSSDLTSYEQYF. In DNA form, the CDR3 reads TGTGCCAGCAGCTCGGACTTGACCTCCTACGAGCAGTACTTC. The whole variable domain, filled in from reference TRBV11-1 and TRBJ2-7, reads EAEVAQSPRYKITEKSQAVAFWCDPISGHATLYWYRQILGQGPELLVQFQDESVVDDSQLPKDRFSAERLKGVDSTLKIQPAELGDSAMYLCASSSDLTSYEQYFGPGTRLTVT.

The V gene is TRBV5-4, the J gene TRBJ1-2; 8 nucleotides line up with TRBD1. The V gene end was trimmed by 5 bases and the J gene end by 4 bases; junction bases not matched to a gene: 4. This CDR3 comprises 13 residues. Germline assignment: CDR1 SGHNT and CDR2 YYREEE (reference sequence). CDR3 residues: CASSWTGLYGYTF. CDR3 DNA sequence: TGTGCCAGCAGTTGGACAGGGCTCTATGGCTACACCTTC.

The V call is TRBV9, the J call TRBJ2-7; D might be TRBD1 (5 bases). Trimming shortened V by 2 bases and J by 3 bases, and 9 bases separated the two germline ends. The CDR3 has 13 residues. Germline V lookup: CDR1 SGDLS, CDR2 YYNGEE. The CDR3 sequence is CASSVSQGYEQYF. The CDR3 nucleotides read TGTGCCAGCAGCGTCAGCCAGGGCTACGAGCAGTACTTC.